A single sample is the source of the 16 T cell receptor beta chains below, sequenced in a study of shared clonotypes between healthy human individuals. Here immunoSEQ multiplex PCR was the method, and the copy in TCRdb shows in-frame clones only, minus some. The sample contains under 2,000,000 clones, less than 95% of which appear only once. The naive CD8 subset, CD45RO-negative cells positively selected for CCR7, excluded terminally differentiated effector memory CD45RA+ cells. Sequences were obtained from naive CD8+ T cells sorted from blood. These TCRs come from a man between 18 and 29 years old in good health.

On this clone: This sample includes further DNA sequences coding for the same CDR3. V gene TRBV13 combines with J gene TRBJ2-2; D is ambiguous. The ends were cut back, 4 bases at V and 5 bases at J, with 5 bases in the middle. Germline CDR1 PRHDT, CDR2 FYEKMQ (reference sequence). This CDR3 comprises 12 residues. CDR3 sequence (DNA): TGTGCCAGCAGCTCCGAGACCGGGGAGCTGTTTTTT. It translates to CASSSETGELFF. The full variable domain, with the rest looked up from reference TRBV13 and TRBJ2-2, is AAGVIQSPRHLIKEKRETATLKCYPIPRHDTVYWYQQGPGQDPQFLISFYEKMQSDKGSIPDRFSAQQFSDYHSELNMSSLELGDSALYFCASSSETGELFFGEGSRLTVL.

This clone was counted once. CDR3 region: CASSFGVLGTDTQYF. The CDR3 bases are TGTGCCAGCAGTTTCGGGGTACTGGGCACAGATACGCAGTATTTT. This chain links TRBV27 with TRBJ2-3, with D possibly being TRBD2 (5 bases). CDR3 length: 15 residues. Trimming cost V 3 bases and J 1 base, with 11 bases left between them. Germline V gene data show CDR1 as MNHEY and CDR2 as SMNVEV (reference sequence).

Worth noting for this clone: This CDR3 is also generated by other DNA sequences in the sample. The chain uses TRBV4-3 and TRBJ2-1, with TRBD2 matching 12 bases. CDR3 size: 14 residues. CDR1 LGHNA and CDR2 YSLEER come from the germline V gene. V shed 3 bases and J 8 bases; nucleotides not matched to a gene: 2. CDR3 residues: CASSQGLAGDEQFF. In DNA, the CDR3 is TGCGCCAGCAGCCAGGGACTAGCGGGCGATGAGCAGTTCTTC.

This chain connects TRBV2 to TRBJ1-1, with a possible D match to TRBD1 (5 bases). The CDR3 totals 12 residues. The ends were cut back, 8 bases at V and 4 bases at J, with 11 bases in the middle. Per the germline V gene, CDR1 is SNHLY and CDR2 is FYNNEI. The CDR3: CASPGGGTEAFF. The CDR3 DNA reads as TGTGCCAGCCCCGGCGGGGGCACTGAAGCTTTCTTT.

The chain couples TRBV11-2 to TRBJ1-2, with no clear D. Trimming removed 5 bases at V and 7 bases at J, with 14 bases between. The CDR3 is 13 residues long. The germline V gene has CDR1 SGHAT and CDR2 FQNNGV. The CDR3 loop is CASSPGPGPGYTF. The CDR3 DNA sequence: TGTGCCAGCAGCCCCGGGCCCGGACCTGGCTACACCTTC.

This clone was detected only once. This rearrangement joins TRBV9 to TRBJ2-5; D is unclear. The CDR3 extends over 15 amino acids. Germline assignment: CDR1 SGDLS and CDR2 YYNGEE. Trimming cost V 2 bases and J 5 bases, with 16 bases left between them. The CDR3 DNA follows: TGTGCCAGCAGCGTCTCGGGCGGCCTCGGGGAGACCCAGTACTTC. Translation: CASSVSGGLGETQYF.

The count of this clone is one. Other nucleotide sequences from this sample produce the same CDR3. The chain joins TRBV6-5 to TRBJ1-2; D is uncertain. Germline V CDR1 and CDR2: MNHEY, SVGAGI. The CDR3 contains 13 residues. The germline V and J ends were trimmed by 0 bases and 2 bases, with 4 bases remaining between them. The CDR3 spells CASSYSGNYGYTF. The DNA of the CDR3 is TGTGCCAGCAGTTACTCAGGCAACTATGGCTACACCTTC.

This sequence joins TRBV2 and TRBJ2-7; 15 bases line up with TRBD2. The CDR3 is 17 amino acids. Germline V lookup: CDR1 SNHLY, CDR2 FYNNEI. Trimming removed 6 bases from V and 0 bases from J; junction bases left unmatched: 6. The CDR3 DNA sequence: TGTGCCAGCAGAGGGACTAGCGGGGGGCGGGTCTCCTACGAGCAGTACTTC. This gives the protein CASRGTSGGRVSYEQYF.

The gene calls are TRBV28 and TRBJ1-4; D gene uncertain. Trimming shortened V by 0 bases and J by 4 bases, and 9 bases separated the two germline ends. CDR1 and CDR2 (germline): MDHEN, SYDVKM. The CDR3 runs 15 residues. CDR3 DNA sequence: TGTGCCAGCAGTTTATGGAGAGAGATTAATGAAAAACTGTTTTTT. This encodes CASSLWREINEKLFF.

The chain is built from TRBV13 and TRBJ2-1; D is ambiguous. CDR3 length: 14 amino acids. The germline V and J ends were trimmed by 5 bases and 0 bases, with 8 bases remaining between them. Germline CDR1 is PRHDT and CDR2 is FYEKMQ (reference sequence). The CDR3 bases are TGTGCCAGCAGCCCGAAGAACTCCTACAATGAGCAGTTCTTC. The encoded protein is CASSPKNSYNEQFF.

The CDR3 DNA sequence: TGTGCCAGCAGCGCCGGACAAGCCAGCTACGAGCAGTACTTC. Translated, it gives CASSAGQASYEQYF. The chain combines TRBV7-6 with TRBJ2-7, with TRBD1 as a possible D gene (5 bases). Trimming removed 5 bases at V and 3 bases at J, with 14 bases between. This CDR3 region has 14 residues. The germline V gene encodes CDR1 SGHVS and CDR2 FNYEAQ.

The chain combines TRBV10-2 with TRBJ2-7; no clear D gene. The V end was cut by 8 bases, the J end by 5 bases, with 10 bases between. The CDR3 has 11 residues. Germline CDR1 WSHSY, CDR2 SAAADI. CDR3 region: CASLYVDEQYF. The CDR3 nucleotides read TGCGCCAGCCTCTATGTGGACGAGCAGTACTTC.

This sequence joins TRBV11-2 and TRBJ2-1, with TRBD2 matching 11 bases. The CDR3 spans 19 residues. Germline CDR1 reads SGHAT; CDR2 reads FQNNGV. V lost 6 bases, J lost 3 bases, and 16 bases stayed unmatched. CDR3 protein: CASSLTPASGGPYYNEQFF. CDR3 nucleotides: TGTGCCAGCAGTCTTACCCCGGCTAGCGGGGGGCCTTACTACAATGAGCAGTTCTTC.

This sequence joins TRBV19 and TRBJ2-1; 7 nucleotides match TRBD2. CDR3 length equals 14 residues. Losses at the gene ends were 3 bases for V and 5 bases for J; bases not matched to a gene: 4. Germline V CDR1 and CDR2: LNHDA, SQIVND (reference sequence). DNA for the CDR3: TGTGCCAGTAGTATCCTAGCGGAGGACAATGAGCAGTTCTTC. This encodes CASSILAEDNEQFF. Drawing the rest from reference TRBV19 and TRBJ2-1, the complete variable domain is DGGITQSPKYLFRKEGQNVTLSCEQNLNHDAMYWYRQDPGQGLRLIYYSQIVNDFQKGDIAEGYSVSREKKESFPLTVTSAQKNPTAFYLCASSILAEDNEQFFGPGTRLTVL.

Of note for this clone: The same CDR3 arises from other DNA sequences in this sample as well. The CDR3 sequence is CASSDPGGGTDTQYF. CDR3 bases: TGTGCCAGCAGCGATCCAGGTGGGGGGACAGATACGCAGTATTTT. This chain uses TRBV9 with TRBJ2-3; TRBD2 might be the D (6 bases). Trimming cost V 3 bases and J 3 bases, with 14 bases left between them. The CDR3 length is 15 residues. Per the germline V gene, CDR1 is SGDLS and CDR2 is YYNGEE.

The table lists this clone with a count of one. V and J are TRBV5-4 and TRBJ2-1; possibly TRBD1 for D (7 bases). Germline V CDR1 and CDR2: SGHNT, YYREEE (reference sequence). The CDR3 covers 15 residues. V was shortened by 8 bases and J by 0 bases, with 15 bases between the two germline ends. This chain's CDR3 is CASQNQGGSYNEQFF. The CDR3, as DNA: TGTGCCAGTCAGAACCAGGGGGGCTCCTACAATGAGCAGTTCTTC.